The sample holds one count of the clone carrying this TCR beta chain. The data stem from a study of blood T cell repertoires in COVID-19. Turning to the study itself: From T cells, B-cell-depleted T cells, or PBMCs came the material, which was cDNA or gDNA.

Germline V gives CDR1 LGHNA, CDR2 YNFKEQ. This CDR3 is built from 15 residues. Germline trimming cut 6 bases from V and 5 bases from J; bases unmatched to any gene: 8. In terms of age and location, participants ranged from about 18 to 95 years and lived in around 22 US areas. Original methodology: Reference gene primer amplification gave nucleated cell count estimates. The assay was immunoSEQ multiplex PCR, and TCRdb's table has in-frame clones only and misses some. From that table come the V and J calls and clone size; the DNA was used to work out D and trimming. The sample includes some 270,000 clones, 80% to 95% seen only once; the top ten take around 2.8%.

Sequencing was done on a sample of PBMCs or T cells enriched from blood (not recorded which). The receptor comes from a man in his forties who had been exposed to COVID-19. The genes are TRBV4-2 and TRBJ2-1, with TRBD2 matching 9 bases. The CDR3 nucleotides are TGTGCCAGCAGAAGAGCGGGAGGCCTTAACAATGAGCAGTTCTTC. As protein: CASRRAGGLNNEQFF.